Sequencing of this TCR beta chain was carried out in a study of Ad26.COV2.S vaccination and SARS-CoV-2 variants. Study-wide context: Dosing was one shot or two shots 56 days apart.

Concerning this clone: Antigen unknown.

Study-level findings and limits: Vaccinated and placebo-treated recipients had similar non-spike TCR breadth.

TCRdb's copy holds only in-frame clones and misses some; the assay was immunoSEQ multiplex PCR. Of approximately 300,000 clones in the sample, around four fifths were seen once. The CDR3 covers 16 residues. Germline V CDR1 and CDR2: SGHTA, FQGTGA. V was clipped by 5 bases and J by 2 bases; unmatched bases: 9. Treatment noted: around 19 received Ad26.COV2.S at low or high dose, single or two shots; about 5 received placebo; per-sample allocation not given. Sampling took place 63 days after the first vaccine or placebo injection. The specimen comprised peripheral blood, sampled in a trial of Ad26.COV2.S vaccine versus placebo. The receptor was derived from a person between 18 and 60 years old who received the Ad26.COV2.S COVID-19 vaccine or a placebo. The chain combines TRBV7-3 with TRBJ1-3; 7 bases line up with TRBD1. DNA of the CDR3: TGTGCCAGCAGCCCGACAGGGACAGCCACTGGAAACACCATATATTTT. Protein: CASSPTGTATGNTIYF.